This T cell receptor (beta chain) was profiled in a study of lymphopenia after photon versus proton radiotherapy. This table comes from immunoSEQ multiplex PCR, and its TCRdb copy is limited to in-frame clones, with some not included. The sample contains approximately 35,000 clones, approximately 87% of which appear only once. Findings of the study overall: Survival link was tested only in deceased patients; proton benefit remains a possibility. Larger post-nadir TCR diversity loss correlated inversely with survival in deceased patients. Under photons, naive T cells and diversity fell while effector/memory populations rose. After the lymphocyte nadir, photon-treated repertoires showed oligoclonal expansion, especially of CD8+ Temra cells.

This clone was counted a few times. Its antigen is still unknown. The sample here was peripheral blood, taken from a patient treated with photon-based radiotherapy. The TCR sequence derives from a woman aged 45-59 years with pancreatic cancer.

CDR3 sequence (DNA): TGTGCCAGTAGTATCCTGTTCAGTAATGAAGCTTTCTTT. The encoded protein is CASSILFSNEAFF. The chain carries TRBV19 and TRBJ1-1; D is ambiguous. Trimming took 3 bases from V and 7 from J, leaving 12 bases between them. The CDR3 extends over 13 amino acids. CDR1 is LNHDA and CDR2 is SQIVND in the germline V gene (reference sequence).